The 5 T cell receptor beta chains in this list originate from one sample, sequenced in a study of cytomegalovirus exposure and HLA in healthy donors. This PCR relied on a set of 60 Vbeta primers and 13 Jbeta primers. Sequencing was performed with immunoSEQ multiplex PCR; in TCRdb, only in-frame clones are kept and a portion is missing. The sample holds around 100,000 clones, about 71% seen once. Sequencing was performed on PBMCs. The receptors were gathered from a woman between 50 and 59 years old in good health and CMV-seronegative.

This chain connects TRBV5-1 to TRBJ2-7; the D gene is possibly TRBD1 (6 bases). Germline CDR1 and CDR2: SGHRS and YFSETQ. Trimming stripped 0 bases from V and 6 bases from J, with 13 bases between. The CDR3 spans 14 residues. The CDR3 DNA reads TGCGCCAGCAGCTTGGGGGGACAAGGAGGCGAGCAGTACTTC. Encoded protein: CASSLGGQGGEQYF. The full variable domain, with the rest looked up from reference TRBV5-1 and TRBJ2-7, is KAGVTQTPRYLIKTRGQQVTLSCSPISGHRSVSWYQQTPGQGLQFLFEYFSETQRNKGNFPGRFSGRQFSNSRSEMNVSTLELGDSALYLCASSLGGQGGEQYFGPGTRLTVT.

The V and J genes are TRBV13 and TRBJ1-2; D gene uncertain. Germline V gene sequence: CDR1 PRHDT, CDR2 FYEKMQ (reference sequence). Trimming took 5 bases from V and 2 from J, leaving 18 bases between them. This CDR3 is 16 amino acids long. CDR3 region: CASSPGPSPFNYGYTF. The CDR3, as DNA: TGTGCCAGCAGCCCAGGTCCCTCACCTTTCAACTATGGCTACACCTTC.

V gene TRBV10-3 combines with J gene TRBJ2-3, with 14 bases that match TRBD2. The length of the CDR3 is 16 residues. V gave up 4 bases and J gave up 2 bases; unmatched junction bases: 2. Germline V gene sequence: CDR1 ENHRY, CDR2 SYGVKD. The CDR3 DNA follows: TGTGCCATCAGTGGACTAGCGGGAGGGCCCACAGATACGCAGTATTTT. It encodes CAISGLAGGPTDTQYF.

The chain uses TRBV6-1 and TRBJ1-2; 8 bases match TRBD1. Germline V lookup: CDR1 MNHNS, CDR2 SASEGT. V lost 4 bases, J lost 5 bases, and 15 bases stayed unmatched. The CDR3 is 17 residues long. The CDR3 coding sequence is TGTGCCAGCAGTGGACCTATGGGACAGGCAGACGGATATGGCTACACCTTC. Its protein is CASSGPMGQADGYGYTF.

This chain joins TRBV7-3 and TRBJ2-5, with 7 positions matching TRBD2. The CDR3 sequence is 13 residues long. The germline gives CDR1 SGHTA, CDR2 FQGTGA. V dropped 8 bases and J dropped 3; count of bases not matched to a gene: 6. CDR3 bases: TGTGCCAGCGGGAGGGGCGGGGAAGAGACCCAGTACTTC. Its translation is CASGRGGEETQYF.